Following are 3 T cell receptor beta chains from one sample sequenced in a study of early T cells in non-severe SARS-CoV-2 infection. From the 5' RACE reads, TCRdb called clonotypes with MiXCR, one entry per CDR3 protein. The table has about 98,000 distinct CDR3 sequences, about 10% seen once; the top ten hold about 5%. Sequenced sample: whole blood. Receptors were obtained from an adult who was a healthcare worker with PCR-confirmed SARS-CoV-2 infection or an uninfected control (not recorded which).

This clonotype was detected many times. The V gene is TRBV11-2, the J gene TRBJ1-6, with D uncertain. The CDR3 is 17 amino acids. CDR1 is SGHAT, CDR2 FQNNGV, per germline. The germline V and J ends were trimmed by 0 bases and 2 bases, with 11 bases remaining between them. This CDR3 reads CASSLEGSHTYNSPLHF. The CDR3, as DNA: TGTGCCAGCAGCTTAGAAGGCAGCCATACCTATAATTCACCCCTCCACTTT.

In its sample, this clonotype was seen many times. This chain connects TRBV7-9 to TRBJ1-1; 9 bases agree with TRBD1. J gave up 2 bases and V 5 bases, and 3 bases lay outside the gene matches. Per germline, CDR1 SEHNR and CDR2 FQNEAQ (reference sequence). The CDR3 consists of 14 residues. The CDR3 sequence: CASSGGQGNTEAFF. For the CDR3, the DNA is TGTGCCAGCAGCGGGGGACAGGGTAACACTGAAGCTTTCTTT.

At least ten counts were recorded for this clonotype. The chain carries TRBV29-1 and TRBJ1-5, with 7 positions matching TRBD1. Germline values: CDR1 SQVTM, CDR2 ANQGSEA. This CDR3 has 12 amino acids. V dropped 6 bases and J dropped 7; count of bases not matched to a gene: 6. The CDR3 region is CSVSDRAQPQHF. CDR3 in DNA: TGCAGCGTCAGCGACAGGGCCCAGCCCCAGCATTTT.